The 22 T cell receptor beta chains reported below all come from one sample, sequenced in a study of CXCR3-negative and CXCR3-positive naive CD8 T cells (dated 2019 in TCRdb). The listed sequencing device is NextSeq 550. The Human TCR Profiling Kit (MiLaboratory) was used to make UMI-labeled 5' RACE TRB cDNA libraries. Based on TCRdb reprocessing of the reads, there is one entry per CDR3 protein sequence, and DNA is missing. This sample's table carries about 90,000 distinct CDR3 sequences. The biggest ten clones account for approximately 1.1% of the sample. The sample consisted of naive CXCR3- CD8+ T cells from blood. In the paper's terms, the cell subset or site label means: CD45RO-CCR7+CD27+CD95- naive CD8+ T cells lacking CXCR3 (TNR3-). The receptors come from a human donor in good health. Some clones in this sample may be carry-over from other donors' samples.

The J gene is TRBJ1-1, the V gene TRBV4-3. The CDR3 extends over 12 amino acids. From germline, CDR1 is LGHNA and CDR2 YSLEER. The CDR3: CASKDGSYETFF.

The V gene is TRBV29-1, the J gene TRBJ2-7; there is no DNA to check the TCRdb D call of TRBD1. This CDR3 has 14 amino acids. The V gene's germline CDR1 is SQVTM and CDR2 ANQGSEA. The CDR3 sequence is CSVDETGLSYEQYF.

This chain's CDR3 is CASSSGTDYGYTF. This chain connects TRBV5-4 to TRBJ1-2. The CDR3 contains 13 residues. The germline V gene has CDR1 SGHNT and CDR2 YYREEE (reference sequence).

The chain is built from TRBV27 and TRBJ2-1. The CDR3 contains 15 residues. Germline loops: CDR1 MNHEY, CDR2 SMNVEV (reference sequence). CDR3 region: CASSFLQSPIDEQFF.

The J gene is TRBJ1-5, the V gene TRBV9. This CDR3 region has 13 residues. The germline V gene encodes CDR1 SGDLS and CDR2 YYNGEE. The CDR3: CASSPRPNQPQHF.

The rearrangement joins TRBV29-1 to TRBJ2-3. CDR1 is SQVTM and CDR2 is ANQGSEA in the germline V gene. The CDR3 has 11 residues. The CDR3 loop is CSAPAPDTQYF.

The V and J genes are TRBV2 and TRBJ2-1; the D gene TCRdb calls, TRBD2, cannot be checked with no DNA. The CDR3 runs to 19 residues. Germline V gene sequence: CDR1 SNHLY, CDR2 FYNNEI. CDR3: CASSGTGLAGASSYNEQFF.

The V and J genes are TRBV21-1 and TRBJ2-7; no DNA is available, so the TRBD2 call from TCRdb remains unchecked. TRBV21-1 is a known pseudogene. The CDR3 length is 18 residues. The chain's CDR3 is CASRHRRGGSGRMNEQYF.

The J gene is TRBJ2-7, the V gene TRBV7-9; TCRdb's D call, TRBD1, is unchecked because there is no DNA. Per germline, CDR1 SEHNR and CDR2 FQNEAQ (reference sequence). CDR3 length: 13 amino acids. The CDR3 sequence is CASSPPAKYEQYF.

The rearrangement uses TRBV7-7 and TRBJ2-1. There are 15 residues in the CDR3. The germline CDR1 and CDR2 sequences are SSHAT and FNYEAQ (reference sequence). CDR3 in amino acids: CASSLNSWSYNEQFF.

The chain links TRBV6-5 to TRBJ2-3; TCRdb's assignment of TRBD2 cannot be checked, as there is no DNA. Looked up from germline, CDR1 is MNHEY and CDR2 is SVGAGI. This CDR3 has 14 amino acids. CDR3 amino acids: CASSSGLETDTQYF.

CDR3 in amino acids: CASTPGTPSETQYF. The chain combines TRBV28 with TRBJ2-5; TCRdb selects TRBD1, and the lack of DNA leaves this call unchecked. The CDR3 contains 14 residues. Germline lookup yields CDR1 MDHEN and CDR2 SYDVKM.

This chain uses TRBV7-9 with TRBJ2-1; checking the TCRdb D call of TRBD1 is not possible without DNA. The CDR3 has 12 residues. In germline, CDR1 is SEHNR, CDR2 FQNEAQ (reference sequence). The CDR3 here is CASSSGVNEQFF.

The chain combines TRBV29-1 with TRBJ2-6. The CDR3 runs 15 residues. Germline V lookup: CDR1 SQVTM, CDR2 ANQGSEA. The CDR3 sequence is CSVGPDDSGANVLTF. Variable domain in full (rest from reference TRBV29-1 and TRBJ2-6): SAVISQKPSRDICQRGTSLTIQCQVDSQVTMMFWYRQQPGQSLTLIATANQGSEATYESGFVIDKFPISRPNLTFSTLTVSNMSPEDSSIYLCSVGPDDSGANVLTFGAGSRLTVL.

The chain recombines TRBV25-1 with TRBJ1-2; TCRdb's D gene call, TRBD1, goes unchecked for lack of DNA. Per the germline V gene, CDR1 is MGHDK and CDR2 is SYGVNS. The CDR3 totals 13 residues. CDR3 loop: CASRGQGPGGYTF.

The genes are TRBV14 and TRBJ1-1. Per the germline V gene, CDR1 is SGHDN and CDR2 is FVKESK. This CDR3 is 14 amino acids long. CDR3 protein: CASSQAGTLTEAFF.

This sequence joins TRBV9 and TRBJ1-1; TCRdb gives TRBD1 as the D gene, but with no DNA this cannot be confirmed. Germline V gene data show CDR1 as SGDLS and CDR2 as YYNGEE. This CDR3 is built from 13 residues. The chain's CDR3 is CASSGTEWTEAFF.

This chain connects TRBV4-1 to TRBJ2-7. CDR1 is MGHRA, CDR2 YSYEKL, per germline. The CDR3 consists of 15 residues. CDR3 region: CASSQDWGTPYEQYF.

This chain links TRBV29-1 with TRBJ2-7; absent DNA, TCRdb's TRBD1 call cannot be checked. The germline CDR1 and CDR2 sequences are SQVTM and ANQGSEA. The CDR3 is made up of 14 amino acids. CDR3 sequence: CSAGGGGSTYEQYF.

This chain connects TRBV29-1 to TRBJ1-2; checking the TCRdb D call of TRBD1 is not possible without DNA. Germline-derived CDR1 and CDR2 are SQVTM and ANQGSEA. The CDR3 extends over 13 amino acids. The CDR3 loop is CSVVKDSFYGYTF.

V and J are TRBV7-3 and TRBJ2-5; the D gene TCRdb calls, TRBD1, cannot be checked with no DNA. The V gene's germline CDR1 is SGHTA and CDR2 FQGTGA. The CDR3 totals 14 residues. The CDR3 region is CASSSGNFQETQYF. The full variable domain, rest sourced from reference TRBV7-3 and TRBJ2-5, is GAGVSQTPSNKVTEKGKYVELRCDPISGHTALYWYRQSLGQGPEFLIYFQGTGAADDSGLPNDRFFAVRPEGSVSTLKIQRTERGDSAVYLCASSSGNFQETQYFGPGTRLLVL.

The rearrangement uses TRBV7-2 and TRBJ2-1; the TRBD2 assignment by TCRdb is unverifiable without DNA. CDR1 and CDR2 from the germline V gene are SGHTA and FQGNSA. CDR3 length: 15 residues. CDR3 protein: CASSSHGGPGNEQFF.